This paragraph covers one T cell receptor beta chain sequence. The antigen remains unidentified. As for time point: week 47, end of study. One vaccine dose held 300 ug of mutant IDH1 20-mer peptide and came with topical imiquimod. The assay was immunoSEQ multiplex PCR, and TCRdb's table has in-frame clones only and misses some. This table has approximately 84,000 clones, approximately 80% appearing once. This entry is derived from a study of a mutant IDH1 vaccine in newly diagnosed glioma. Background on the study: Averaging approximately 40 years of age, treated patients were about 60% male and approximately 40% female. The study's findings and limits: Changes to the top peripheral T cell clonotypes appeared unrelated to pseudoprogression.

V lost 0 bases, J lost 6 bases, and 5 bases lay in between. Germline V lookup: CDR1 LGHNA, CDR2 YSLEER. The length of the CDR3 is 13 residues. The TCR was taken from a man between 35 and 55 years old with glioma. The V call is TRBV4-3, the J call TRBJ2-2, with no clear D. The specimen was PBMCs, collected from a glioma patient whose treatment included an IDH1 peptide vaccine. CDR3 amino acids: CASSQDNAGELFF. The CDR3 bases are TGCGCCAGCAGCCAAGATAATGCCGGGGAGCTGTTTTTT.